These 21 T cell receptor beta chains share one sample of origin, sequenced in a study of T cells in localized non-small cell lung cancer. Data came from immunoSEQ multiplex PCR; TCRdb stores just in-frame clones and leaves some out. The sample holds about 39,000 clones, about four fifths seen once. Sequencing used PBMCs, obtained before any cancer treatment. The receptors come from a woman aged 35-70 years with stage II squamous cell lung carcinoma.

The chain recombines TRBV7-9 with TRBJ1-4, with 10 nucleotides matching TRBD1. The CDR3 runs to 15 residues. Unmatched junction bases numbered 7, after V lost 5 bases and J lost 7 bases. In germline, CDR1 is SEHNR, CDR2 FQNEAQ (reference sequence). In DNA, the CDR3 is TGTGCCAGCAGCCAAGCGGGACAGGGGAGTGAAAAACTGTTTTTT. This gives the protein CASSQAGQGSEKLFF.

V is TRBV18 and J is TRBJ1-5; a weak D match, TRBD1 (6 bases). Trimming shortened V by 3 bases and J by 5 bases, and 8 bases separated the two germline ends. Looked up from germline, CDR1 is KGHSH and CDR2 is LQKENI. This CDR3 contains 13 residues. The CDR3 region is CASSPRTDQPQHF. In nucleotides, the CDR3 is TGTGCCAGCTCACCTAGGACAGATCAGCCCCAGCATTTT.

The V call is TRBV18, the J call TRBJ2-7; 11 bases align to TRBD2. V gave up 3 bases and J gave up 2 bases; unmatched junction bases: 3. Germline CDR1 reads KGHSH; CDR2 reads LQKENI. This CDR3 region has 15 residues. CDR3 amino acids: CASSPLTSGAYEQYF. The CDR3 DNA follows: TGTGCCAGCTCACCTCTGACTAGCGGGGCCTACGAGCAGTACTTC.

This rearrangement joins TRBV27 to TRBJ2-5; TRBD2 is a possible D gene (5 bases). This CDR3 has 12 amino acids. Germline-derived CDR1 and CDR2 are MNHEY and SMNVEV (reference sequence). The V and J ends lost 6 bases and 1 base respectively, with 6 bases between them. In DNA form, the CDR3 reads TGTGCCAGCAGGGGAGTCCAAGAGACCCAGTACTTC. It codes for CASRGVQETQYF.

This chain uses TRBV25-1 with TRBJ2-5, with D unresolved. The CDR3 runs 13 residues. V was cut by 5 bases and J by 1 base, with 8 bases left in between. The germline gives CDR1 MGHDK, CDR2 SYGVNS. CDR3 bases: TGTGCCAGCAGTTTAAGTCCCCAAGAGACCCAGTACTTC. This codes for CASSLSPQETQYF.

V usage is TRBV7-2 and J usage is TRBJ2-3, with 7 bases lining up with TRBD2. V was pared by 5 bases and J by 5 bases, with 7 bases of the junction left unmatched. Germline CDR1 is SGHTA and CDR2 is FQGNSA. The CDR3 has 14 residues. Written as DNA, the CDR3 is TGTGCCAGCAGCCGGACTAGGGAGTTAGATACGCAGTATTTT. Protein: CASSRTRELDTQYF. Supplemented by reference TRBV7-2 and TRBJ2-3, the full variable domain reads GAGVSQSPSNKVTEKGKDVELRCDPISGHTALYWYRQSLGQGLEFLIYFQGNSAPDKSGLPSDRFSAERTGGSVSTLTIQRTQQEDSAVYLCASSRTRELDTQYFGPGTRLTVL.

The chain employs TRBV18 and TRBJ2-3; 8 positions match TRBD1. The V and J ends lost 6 bases and 8 bases, in that order; junction bases with no gene match: 4. Germline CDR1 reads KGHSH; CDR2 reads LQKENI. The CDR3 sequence is 12 residues long. Written as DNA, the CDR3 is TGTGCCAGCTCGGGGCAGGGGGCTACGCAGTATTTT. Translating gives CASSGQGATQYF.

The rearrangement uses TRBV28 and TRBJ2-1, with TRBD2 identical over 8 bases. The CDR3 loop spans 15 amino acids. Trimming at V came to 7 bases and at J to 5 bases, leaving 10 bases not matched to a gene. Germline V gene sequence: CDR1 MDHEN, CDR2 SYDVKM. Here the CDR3 DNA reads TGTGCCAGCACCTTTGGGGCGGGGGGACACAATGAGCAGTTCTTC. It yields the protein CASTFGAGGHNEQFF.

The chain has TRBV10-3 and TRBJ1-2; 7 bases align to TRBD1. The CDR3 has 15 residues. V trimming: 0 bases; J trimming: 7 bases; junction bases outside the gene matches: 8. Germline V lookup: CDR1 ENHRY, CDR2 SYGVKD. The CDR3 nucleotides read TGTGCCATCAGTGAGTCATCTGACAGGGCGGGTGGCTACACCTTC. Translated: CAISESSDRAGGYTF.

This clone occurred a few times. The chain is built from TRBV4-1 and TRBJ1-2; no clear D. The length of the CDR3 is 15 residues. V shed 1 base and J shed 5 bases, with 14 bases lying between them. Per the germline V gene, CDR1 is MGHRA and CDR2 is YSYEKL. The CDR3 here is CASSQGHGVLYGYTF. As DNA, the CDR3 is TGCGCCAGCAGCCAAGGACACGGGGTCTTGTATGGCTACACCTTC.

This clone has just a few counts. This sequence joins TRBV6-6 and TRBJ2-3; 9 nucleotides align to TRBD1. The CDR3 is made up of 15 amino acids. Germline CDR1 is MNHNY and CDR2 is SVGAGI (reference sequence). V was pared by 4 bases and J by 1 base, with 3 bases of the junction left unmatched. CDR3 sequence reads: CASSSGQGGTDTQYF. The CDR3 DNA reads as TGTGCCAGCAGTTCGGGACAGGGTGGCACAGATACGCAGTATTTT.

This chain joins TRBV5-4 and TRBJ1-2, with TRBD1 identical over 9 bases. CDR3 length: 13 residues. V shed 0 bases and J 6 bases; nucleotides not matched to a gene: 0. Per the germline V gene, CDR1 is SGHNT and CDR2 is YYREEE (reference sequence). In DNA, the CDR3 is TGTGCCAGCAGCTTGGGGGACAGGGATGGCTACACCTTC. Protein sequence: CASSLGDRDGYTF.

This chain uses TRBV11-2 with TRBJ2-7; TRBD1 agrees at 9 bases. J lost 3 bases, V lost 4 bases, and 7 bases had no gene match. In germline, CDR1 is SGHAT, CDR2 FQNNGV. This CDR3 is built from 15 residues. The CDR3 protein is CASSSPGQGVYEQYF. The CDR3 region has the DNA TGTGCCAGCAGCTCTCCGGGACAGGGAGTCTACGAGCAGTACTTC. The whole variable domain, filled in from reference TRBV11-2 and TRBJ2-7, reads EAGVAQSPRYKIIEKRQSVAFWCNPISGHATLYWYQQILGQGPKLLIQFQNNGVVDDSQLPKDRFSAERLKGVDSTLKIQPAKLEDSAVYLCASSSPGQGVYEQYFGPGTRLTVT.

CDR3 amino acids: CASSYSGTRRDEQFF. The CDR3 DNA follows: TGTGCCAGCAGTTACTCAGGGACTAGGAGGGATGAGCAGTTCTTC. The rearrangement uses TRBV6-6 and TRBJ2-1; 8 bases agree with TRBD2. This CDR3 is 15 amino acids long. V was clipped by 0 bases and J by 8 bases; unmatched bases: 6. Germline V gene sequence: CDR1 MNHNY, CDR2 SVGAGI (reference sequence).

The chain combines TRBV5-1 with TRBJ1-6; D remains ambiguous. The germline CDR1 and CDR2 sequences are SGHRS and YFSETQ. CDR3 size: 13 residues. V gave up 0 bases and J gave up 8 bases, with 6 bases separating them. The DNA for the CDR3 is TGCGCCAGCAGCTTGGAGCAGGATTCACCCCTCCACTTT. Amino acid sequence: CASSLEQDSPLHF.

The chain couples TRBV2 to TRBJ2-7, with 10 bases fitting TRBD1. V was pared by 6 bases and J by 5 bases, with 7 bases of the junction left unmatched. Germline values: CDR1 SNHLY, CDR2 FYNNEI. The length of the CDR3 is 14 residues. DNA for the CDR3: TGTGCCAGCAGCCCGACAGGGGGCTACCACGAGCAGTACTTC. As protein: CASSPTGGYHEQYF.

The chain uses TRBV28 and TRBJ1-1, with D possibly matching TRBD1 (5 bases). Germline V gene sequence: CDR1 MDHEN, CDR2 SYDVKM. This CDR3 spans 15 amino acids. Trimming cost V 6 bases and J 6 bases, with 20 bases left between them. CDR3 nucleotide sequence: TGTGCCAGCAGCCAACGAGGGGCGGGAGCAGCTGAAGCTTTCTTT. Protein sequence: CASSQRGAGAAEAFF.

The chain uses TRBV2 and TRBJ2-7, with a possible D match to TRBD2 (5 bases). The CDR3 spans 14 residues. Germline V gives CDR1 SNHLY, CDR2 FYNNEI. V was pared by 8 bases and J by 2 bases, with 16 bases between. The CDR3 region is CASVLGEGTYEQYV. CDR3 coding DNA: TGTGCCAGCGTCTTGGGCGAGGGAACCTACGAGCAGTACGTC.

The chain joins TRBV7-8 to TRBJ2-1; 7 nucleotides agree with TRBD2. V lost 3 bases, J lost 4 bases, and 12 bases stayed unmatched. The CDR3 runs 17 residues. Germline CDR1 is SGHVS and CDR2 is FQNEAQ. The CDR3 reads CASSFRGGLAEYNEQFF. The CDR3 DNA follows: TGTGCCAGCAGCTTCCGGGGCGGGCTAGCGGAATACAATGAGCAGTTCTTC.

The V call is TRBV28, the J call TRBJ1-2, with TRBD1 matching 8 bases. The V segment lost 6 bases and the J segment 4 bases; nucleotides outside the gene matches: 4. The CDR3 is 13 residues long. CDR1 and CDR2 (germline): MDHEN, SYDVKM. The CDR3 nucleotides are TGTGCCAGCAGCTCCGGACAGGGCTATGGCTACACCTTC. It specifies CASSSGQGYGYTF.

The V and J genes are TRBV7-2 and TRBJ2-2; TRBD2 aligns across 11 bases. The length of the CDR3 is 15 residues. The germline CDR1 and CDR2 sequences are SGHTA and FQGNSA. V lost 3 bases, J lost 6 bases, and 3 bases stayed unmatched. CDR3 DNA: TGTGCCAGCAGCTTCTTTAGCGGGGGGGCCGGGGAGCTGTTTTTT. It encodes CASSFFSGGAGELFF. The full variable domain, with the rest looked up from reference TRBV7-2 and TRBJ2-2, is GAGVSQSPSNKVTEKGKDVELRCDPISGHTALYWYRQSLGQGLEFLIYFQGNSAPDKSGLPSDRFSAERTGGSVSTLTIQRTQQEDSAVYLCASSFFSGGAGELFFGEGSRLTVL.